The entry that follows covers one TCR beta chain sequence. The antigen is not known. This sample stems from a study of CD4 T cells in relation to SARS-CoV-2 and coronaviruses. Across the whole study: The restricting HLA molecule for shared crossreactive spike epitopes was mapped.

The unexposed donors gave CD4+ T cells in about 2011-2018, prior to COVID-19. Naive and memory CD4+ T cells came from enriched cryopreserved PBMCs. The germline V gene has CDR1 SEHNR and CDR2 FQNEAQ (reference sequence). The J segment lost 1 base and the V segment lost 3 bases, leaving 3 bases of the junction unmatched. The CDR3 extends over 16 amino acids. The data were produced by immunoSEQ multiplex PCR, yet TCRdb's version contains in-frame clones alone and is incomplete. The sample yields 68,000 or so clones, 85% to 95% seen once. Study results and caveats: The cross-reactivity analysis covered only spike protein, not other viral proteins. Compared with monoreactive clones, crossreactive clones showed significantly weaker SARS-CoV-2 expansion.

The specimen was naive CD4+ T cells from PBMCs. Subset: naive CD4+ T cells isolated by negative enrichment. This clonotype was sampled from a human donor in good health. This sequence joins TRBV7-9 and TRBJ1-4; 9 bases are shared with TRBD1. The CDR3 sequence is CASSFGQGRTNEKLFF. The CDR3 DNA follows: TGTGCCAGCAGCTTCGGACAGGGGAGAACTAATGAAAAACTGTTTTTT.